This TCR beta chain was retrieved from a study of T cell changes during pregnancy in multiple sclerosis. Sequenced by immunoSEQ multiplex PCR; TCRdb stores in-frame clones only, minus some. Here the sample spans approximately 41,000 clones, around 93% being singletons. This clone is a singleton in its sample. The starting material was CD8+ T cells from peripheral blood mononuclear cells, obtained in the third trimester of pregnancy. The receptor's source is a female donor with multiple sclerosis, enrolled in a pregnancy study.

The CDR3 sequence is CASSPRTGYHEQYF. The CDR3 DNA reads TGTGCCAGCAGTCCACGGACAGGGTACCACGAGCAGTACTTC. The chain links TRBV6-1 to TRBJ2-7; TRBD1 agrees at 8 bases. Germline V CDR1 and CDR2: MNHNS, SASEGT. The CDR3 runs to 14 residues. The V gene end was trimmed by 5 bases and the J gene end by 5 bases; junction bases not matched to a gene: 8.